These 20 T cell receptor beta chains originate from one sample sequenced in a study of blood T cell repertoires in COVID-19. The method was immunoSEQ multiplex PCR; TCRdb's version includes in-frame clones alone and lacks a portion of them. The sample carries roughly 410,000 clones, around 91% recorded once. Sequenced sample: peripheral blood. These receptors came from a woman aged 40 to 50 with COVID-19, enrolled during active disease.

In its sample, this clone was seen once. The rearrangement links TRBV7-2 to TRBJ2-7, with D possibly TRBD2 on 6 matching bases. This CDR3 spans 14 amino acids. The V and J ends lost 0 bases and 7 bases respectively, with 13 bases between them. Per the germline V gene, CDR1 is SGHTA and CDR2 is FQGNSA. CDR3 residues: CASSLAGGTGEQYF. CDR3 sequence (DNA): TGTGCCAGCAGCTTAGCGGGGGGAACGGGTGAGCAGTACTTC.

This clone came up a few times. This rearrangement joins TRBV30 to TRBJ1-1; TRBD1 matches at 7 bases. V lost 0 bases, J lost 4 bases, and 14 bases stayed unmatched. Germline CDR1 and CDR2: GTSNPN and SVGIG (reference sequence). The CDR3 runs to 17 residues. The chain's CDR3 is CAWSVRDSILRGTEAFF. CDR3 bases: TGTGCCTGGAGTGTACGGGACAGTATTTTGAGGGGCACTGAAGCTTTCTTT.

The rearrangement joins TRBV18 to TRBJ1-2; maybe TRBD1 (5 bases). V was trimmed by 1 base and J by 4 bases, leaving 7 bases between them. Germline values: CDR1 KGHSH, CDR2 LQKENI. The CDR3 consists of 13 residues. The chain's CDR3 is CASSPLGGYGYTF. Here the CDR3 DNA reads TGTGCCAGCTCACCACTCGGGGGCTATGGCTACACCTTC.

The chain links TRBV24-1 to TRBJ2-2; 10 nucleotides line up with TRBD1. The CDR3 contains 17 residues. Germline V gene data show CDR1 as KGHDR and CDR2 as SFDVKD. Trimming took 4 bases from V and 0 from J; bases not matched to a gene: 4. The CDR3 spells CATSDPGQGANTGELFF. In DNA, the CDR3 is TGTGCCACCAGTGACCCCGGACAGGGGGCGAACACCGGGGAGCTGTTTTTT.

As DNA, the CDR3 is TGTGCCAGCAGCACGCGACAGGGAGCCTATTCACCCCTCCACTTT. It codes for CASSTRQGAYSPLHF. The chain is built from TRBV7-9 and TRBJ1-6; 7 nucleotides match TRBD1. There are 15 residues in the CDR3. Germline CDR1 is SEHNR and CDR2 is FQNEAQ (reference sequence). Trimming took 5 bases from V and 8 from J; bases not matched to a gene: 9.

The rearrangement links TRBV29-1 to TRBJ1-2; 8 bases align to TRBD1. The J segment lost 3 bases and the V segment lost 2 bases, leaving 11 bases of the junction unmatched. The CDR3 sequence is 16 residues long. Looked up from germline, CDR1 is SQVTM and CDR2 is ANQGSEA. The CDR3 sequence: CSVEYLGQGADYGYTF. DNA of the CDR3: TGCAGCGTTGAATATCTTGGGCAGGGGGCGGACTATGGCTACACCTTC.

The chain couples TRBV3-1 (or the pseudogene TRBV3-2) to TRBJ1-4; D possibly corresponds to TRBD1 (5 bases). Germline V gives CDR1 LGHDT, CDR2 YNNKEL (reference sequence). This CDR3 region has 14 residues. Trimming left V 2 bases short and J 5 bases short, with 9 bases between. The CDR3 is CASSQRQGNEKLFF. DNA of the CDR3: TGTGCCAGCAGCCAAAGGCAGGGCAATGAAAAACTGTTTTTT.

The V call is TRBV28, the J call TRBJ1-3; possible D gene TRBD1, 6 bases. This CDR3 contains 14 residues. CDR1 and CDR2 from the germline V gene are MDHEN and SYDVKM. V lost 8 bases and J lost 0, with 11 bases in between. The CDR3 coding sequence is TGTGCCAGCGGTAGACAGGTCTCTGGAAACACCATATATTTT. It is translated as CASGRQVSGNTIYF. Supplemented by reference TRBV28 and TRBJ1-3, the full variable domain reads DVKVTQSSRYLVKRTGEKVFLECVQDMDHENMFWYRQDPGLGLRLIYFSYDVKMKEKGDIPEGYSVSREKKERFSLILESASTNQTSMYLCASGRQVSGNTIYFGEGSWLTVV.

The V call is TRBV18, the J call TRBJ2-2; 9 bases line up with TRBD1. The CDR3 consists of 15 residues. J gave up 6 bases and V 5 bases, and 7 bases lay outside the gene matches. Germline V CDR1 and CDR2: KGHSH, LQKENI. CDR3 DNA: TGTGCCAGCTCATTCGGACAGGGGAGTGCCGGGGAGCTGTTTTTT. It yields the protein CASSFGQGSAGELFF.

This rearrangement joins TRBV27 to TRBJ1-6; D may be TRBD1 (6 bases). The CDR3 is 17 residues long. V was trimmed by 3 bases and J by 7 bases, leaving 19 bases between them. CDR1 and CDR2 (germline): MNHEY, SMNVEV (reference sequence). In DNA, the CDR3 is TGTGCCAGCAGTTTCCAAGGGGGGGGGAAGGGGAATTCACCCCTCCACTTT. Translated, it gives CASSFQGGGKGNSPLHF.

The J gene is TRBJ1-1, the V gene TRBV7-9; TRBD1 agrees at 7 bases. The CDR3 runs to 14 residues. Germline lookup yields CDR1 SEHNR and CDR2 FQNEAQ (reference sequence). Unmatched junction bases numbered 9, after V lost 7 bases and J lost 4 bases. The CDR3 nucleotides read TGTGCCAGCATTTATATCTCAGGGGGCACTGAAGCTTTCTTT. Its protein is CASIYISGGTEAFF.

This sequence joins TRBV5-5 and TRBJ2-3; 9 positions agree with TRBD1. CDR1 and CDR2 (germline): SGHKS, YYEKEE (reference sequence). This CDR3 comprises 16 residues. The V segment lost 1 base and the J segment 7 bases; nucleotides outside the gene matches: 10. CDR3 DNA sequence: TGTGCCAGCAGCTTGCAACCGGGACAGGGTACTAATACGCAGTATTTT. Translating gives CASSLQPGQGTNTQYF. Together with reference TRBV5-5 and TRBJ2-3, the CDR3 gives the full variable domain: DAGVTQSPTHLIKTRGQQVTLRCSPISGHKSVSWYQQVLGQGPQFIFQYYEKEERGRGNFPDRFSARQFPNYSSELNVNALLLGDSALYLCASSLQPGQGTNTQYFGPGTRLTVL.

Written as DNA, the CDR3 is TGTGCCAGCAGTTACGCCTACCCCCGACTAGCGGGACGGATGGAGCAGTACTTC. Amino acids: CASSYAYPRLAGRMEQYF. The chain uses TRBV6-2 or TRBV6-3 and TRBJ2-7; 11 bases agree with TRBD2. The CDR3 has 18 residues. CDR1 is MNHEY, CDR2 SVGEGT, per germline. The J segment lost 7 bases and the V segment lost 2 bases, leaving 16 bases of the junction unmatched.

The chain is built from TRBV30 and TRBJ1-6, with D uncertain. The V gene lost 5 bases and the J gene lost 3 bases, with 5 bases spanning the gap. Germline CDR1 and CDR2: GTSNPN and SVGIG (reference sequence). CDR3 size: 12 residues. The CDR3 DNA is TGTGCCTGGCAGGTCTATAATTCACCCCTCCACTTT. As protein: CAWQVYNSPLHF.

The chain recombines TRBV13 with TRBJ2-7; D gene uncertain. Trimming cost V 2 bases and J 7 bases, with 12 bases left between them. Germline V CDR1 and CDR2: PRHDT, FYEKMQ (reference sequence). The CDR3 covers 13 residues. CDR3 protein: CASSLKLYGEQYF. The CDR3 DNA reads TGTGCCAGCAGCTTAAAATTGTACGGGGAGCAGTACTTC. Combining the CDR3 with reference TRBV13 and TRBJ2-7 gives the whole variable domain AAGVIQSPRHLIKEKRETATLKCYPIPRHDTVYWYQQGPGQDPQFLISFYEKMQSDKGSIPDRFSAQQFSDYHSELNMSSLELGDSALYFCASSLKLYGEQYFGPGTRLTVT.

The chain is built from TRBV20-1 and TRBJ1-1, with 9 bases fitting TRBD1. V was pared by 3 bases and J by 7 bases, with 15 bases of the junction left unmatched. The CDR3 spans 16 residues. Germline V gene data show CDR1 as DFQATT and CDR2 as SNEGSKA (reference sequence). This CDR3 is CSASRLGTGFVSEAFF. CDR3 sequence (DNA): TGCAGTGCTAGTAGGTTGGGGACAGGGTTTGTTAGTGAAGCTTTCTTT.

The V gene is TRBV7-9, the J gene TRBJ1-2; D is unresolved. The germline V gene has CDR1 SEHNR and CDR2 FQNEAQ (reference sequence). This CDR3 comprises 13 residues. Trimming took off 1 base at V and 8 bases at J, with 11 bases between the two ends. CDR3 sequence (DNA): TGTGCCAGCAGCTTAGTGGCAGGTTGGGGCTACACCTTC. Its translation: CASSLVAGWGYTF.

The chain combines TRBV6-6 with TRBJ1-5, with no clear D. Germline V gives CDR1 MNHNY, CDR2 SVGAGI (reference sequence). CDR3 length: 13 residues. Trimming shortened V by 0 bases and J by 12 bases, and 12 bases separated the two germline ends. As DNA, the CDR3 is TGTGCCAGCAGTTACTCTCCGGGGAAAGGCCAGCATTTT. It yields the protein CASSYSPGKGQHF.

This clone has more than one count but fewer than ten. Other DNA sequences in this sample translate to the same CDR3. The V gene is TRBV28, the J gene TRBJ1-3, with TRBD1 matching 8 bases. Per germline, CDR1 MDHEN and CDR2 SYDVKM. V shed 4 bases and J 3 bases; nucleotides not matched to a gene: 2. CDR3 length: 14 amino acids. CDR3 region: CASSSTGVGNTIYF. The CDR3 region has the DNA TGTGCCAGCAGTTCGACAGGGGTTGGAAACACCATATATTTT.

The rearrangement uses TRBV5-1 and TRBJ2-1; no clear D. Trimming took off 0 bases at V and 1 base at J, with 11 bases between the two ends. This CDR3 spans 16 amino acids. Per the germline V gene, CDR1 is SGHRS and CDR2 is YFSETQ. The CDR3 reads CASSLVSSVSYNEQFF. DNA of the CDR3: TGCGCCAGCAGCTTGGTGTCTAGTGTATCCTACAATGAGCAGTTCTTC.